This T cell receptor beta chain was sequenced during a study of early T cells in non-severe SARS-CoV-2 infection. Study-wide background: Bulk RNA from unsorted whole blood was sequenced; chains were unpaired.

Looked up from germline, CDR1 is SGHTA and CDR2 is FQGNSA. V lost 2 bases to trimming and J lost 3 bases, with 4 bases between them. The CDR3 contains 12 residues. Regarding this clonotype: Its antigen is not known.

Individual cDNA molecules each received unique molecular identifiers attached to them. TCRdb used MiXCR to reprocess the 5' RACE reads, holding one entry per CDR3 protein. The sample yields under 85,000 distinct CDR3 sequences, about an eighth seen once. Study results and caveats: Matches to VDJdb favored anti-spike CD8 responses and missed private and CD4 specificities.

This TCR derives from an adult who was a healthcare worker with PCR-confirmed SARS-CoV-2 infection or an uninfected control (not recorded which). The J gene is TRBJ2-5, the V gene TRBV7-2; D is unclear. Sequencing used whole blood. The CDR3 DNA is TGTGCCAGCAGCTTACCAGAAGAGACCCAGTACTTC. It encodes CASSLPEETQYF.